Below, 29 T cell receptor beta chains from the same sample are listed, as sequenced in a study of blood T cell repertoires in COVID-19. TCRdb keeps only in-frame clones here, not all; method: immunoSEQ multiplex PCR. Of around 75,000 clones in the sample, approximately 90% were seen once. The material sequenced was peripheral blood. These receptors were collected from a human donor in a cohort sampled during active COVID-19.

The chain uses TRBV28 and TRBJ2-3; 8 bases match TRBD1. The germline V gene encodes CDR1 MDHEN and CDR2 SYDVKM. This CDR3 is 15 amino acids long. V trimming: 4 bases; J trimming: 1 base; junction bases outside the gene matches: 4. The CDR3 nucleotides read TGTGCCAGCAGTTCAGGGGGCCGACGCACAGATACGCAGTATTTT. The encoded protein is CASSSGGRRTDTQYF.

This clone was picked up one time. The chain combines TRBV29-1 with TRBJ1-5; weak D call: TRBD1 (6 bases). Between the trimmed V and J ends, which lost 6 bases and 7 bases, there was a span of 16 bases. The CDR3 spans 13 residues. Looked up from germline, CDR1 is SQVTM and CDR2 is ANQGSEA. CDR3 coding DNA: TGCAGCGTCCGATGGACAGTGGGACAGCCCCAGCATTTT. It specifies CSVRWTVGQPQHF.

This clone was detected only a few times. The rearrangement uses TRBV3-1 (or the pseudogene TRBV3-2) and TRBJ2-1, with a tentative D call TRBD1 (7 bases). In germline, CDR1 is LGHDT, CDR2 YNNKEL (reference sequence). V was trimmed by 2 bases and J by 5 bases, leaving 13 bases between them. This CDR3 contains 15 residues. CDR3 in DNA: TGTGCCAGCAGCCAAAGATCAGGGGGGCACAATGAGCAGTTCTTC. Encoded protein: CASSQRSGGHNEQFF.

V and J are TRBV28 and TRBJ2-3; TRBD2 matches at 7 bases. V shed 1 base and J 2 bases; nucleotides not matched to a gene: 6. CDR1 is MDHEN and CDR2 is SYDVKM in the germline V gene. CDR3 length equals 16 residues. CDR3 bases: TGTGCCAGCAGTTTATTATCTAGCGGACCCACAGATACGCAGTATTTT. Translating gives CASSLLSSGPTDTQYF.

This sequence joins TRBV10-3 and TRBJ1-6, with D unclear. Trimming pared 2 bases from V and 4 bases from J, leaving 9 bases between. The V gene's germline CDR1 is ENHRY and CDR2 SYGVKD. The length of the CDR3 is 15 residues. CDR3 residues: CAISERELYNSPLHF. The CDR3 region has the DNA TGTGCCATCAGTGAGAGAGAATTGTATAATTCACCCCTCCACTTT.

The chain is built from TRBV5-1 and TRBJ2-5, with 13 bases that match TRBD2. V shed 4 bases and J 4 bases; nucleotides not matched to a gene: 4. The CDR3 loop spans 15 amino acids. Germline V lookup: CDR1 SGHRS, CDR2 YFSETQ. The CDR3 DNA reads TGCGCCAGCAGCCGGACTAGCGGGAGTGGAGAGACCCAGTACTTC. It yields the protein CASSRTSGSGETQYF.

The chain employs TRBV28 and TRBJ2-2, with 7 bases identical to TRBD1. Germline CDR1 and CDR2: MDHEN and SYDVKM. This CDR3 spans 14 amino acids. The V segment lost 6 bases and the J segment 5 bases; nucleotides outside the gene matches: 6. The CDR3 loop reads CASRRDRVTGELFF. The DNA of the CDR3 is TGTGCCAGCAGGCGCGACAGGGTTACCGGGGAGCTGTTTTTT. Combining the CDR3 with reference TRBV28 and TRBJ2-2 gives the whole variable domain DVKVTQSSRYLVKRTGEKVFLECVQDMDHENMFWYRQDPGLGLRLIYFSYDVKMKEKGDIPEGYSVSREKKERFSLILESASTNQTSMYLCASRRDRVTGELFFGEGSRLTVL.

The chain couples TRBV6-6 to TRBJ2-7; the match to TRBD2 covers 8 bases. Germline V CDR1 and CDR2: MNHNY, SVGAGI (reference sequence). The CDR3 is made up of 14 amino acids. V was pared by 5 bases and J by 2 bases, with 5 bases of the junction left unmatched. CDR3 residues: CASSPGTRTYEQYF. Here the CDR3 DNA reads TGTGCCAGCAGTCCCGGGACTAGGACCTACGAGCAGTACTTC.

This clone was recorded once. This chain joins TRBV7-9 and TRBJ2-1; a weak D match, TRBD1 (6 bases). The CDR3 covers 14 residues. V was cut by 5 bases and J by 1 base, with 9 bases left in between. CDR1 and CDR2 (germline): SEHNR, FQNEAQ (reference sequence). In DNA, the CDR3 is TGTGCCAGCAGCCACAGGGAGTCCTACAATGAGCAGTTCTTC. This encodes CASSHRESYNEQFF.

The chain joins TRBV27 to TRBJ2-3; D is perhaps TRBD2 (6 bases). CDR1 and CDR2 (germline): MNHEY, SMNVEV (reference sequence). The CDR3 extends over 13 amino acids. Between the trimmed V and J ends, which lost 2 bases and 7 bases, there was a span of 10 bases. The CDR3 loop reads CASSLGTPNTQYF. CDR3 DNA sequence: TGTGCCAGCAGTTTAGGGACTCCCAATACGCAGTATTTT.

The gene calls are TRBV6-6 and TRBJ1-6; perhaps TRBD1 as D (5 bases). Germline V gene lookup returns CDR1 MNHNY and CDR2 SVGAGI (reference sequence). Trimming took off 0 bases at V and 8 bases at J, with 11 bases between the two ends. The CDR3 sequence is 15 residues long. The CDR3 loop is CASSYSAGQDSPLHF. DNA for the CDR3: TGTGCCAGCAGTTACTCGGCAGGGCAGGATTCACCCCTCCACTTT.

The chain uses TRBV19 and TRBJ2-2; TRBD2 agrees at 7 bases. Unmatched junction bases numbered 9, after V lost 2 bases and J lost 6 bases. The CDR3 totals 16 residues. Per germline, CDR1 LNHDA and CDR2 SQIVND (reference sequence). The CDR3 is CASSIRGGTGAGELFF. The DNA for the CDR3 is TGTGCCAGTAGTATACGGGGAGGGACGGGAGCCGGGGAGCTGTTTTTT.

The rearrangement joins TRBV5-4 to TRBJ2-1; a possible D gene is TRBD2 (6 bases). Germline V gene sequence: CDR1 SGHNT, CDR2 YYREEE (reference sequence). There are 16 residues in the CDR3. Trimming removed 4 bases from V and 4 bases from J, with 18 bases in between. CDR3 DNA: TGTGCCAGCAGCCTGGGGACTCTCGGCGGTTACAATGAGCAGTTCTTC. Amino acids: CASSLGTLGGYNEQFF.

J is TRBJ2-1 and V is TRBV18, with a tentative D call TRBD2 (5 bases). Trimming took off 4 bases at V and 4 bases at J, with 17 bases between the two ends. The CDR3 has 16 amino acids. From germline, CDR1 is KGHSH and CDR2 LQKENI. The chain's CDR3 is CASSRYDRADYNEQFF. The CDR3 DNA sequence: TGTGCCAGCTCACGTTACGATAGAGCGGATTACAATGAGCAGTTCTTC.

The gene calls are TRBV27 and TRBJ1-5; D unresolved. With 6 bases removed from V and 3 bases from J, the gap between germline ends came to 12 bases. Germline V lookup: CDR1 MNHEY, CDR2 SMNVEV (reference sequence). The CDR3 contains 14 residues. The CDR3 bases are TGTGCCAGCAGGGAGGGAGGCCCCAATCAGCCCCAGCATTTT. This encodes CASREGGPNQPQHF.

The chain carries TRBV5-4 and TRBJ1-2, with a weak D call TRBD1 (5 bases). With 0 bases removed from V and 3 bases from J, the gap between germline ends came to 12 bases. Looked up from germline, CDR1 is SGHNT and CDR2 is YYREEE (reference sequence). CDR3 length: 15 amino acids. The CDR3 DNA is TGTGCCAGCAGCTTGGGACAGAACGAGTACTATGGCTACACCTTC. It is translated as CASSLGQNEYYGYTF.

The V gene is TRBV3-1 (or the pseudogene TRBV3-2), the J gene TRBJ2-2; no reliable D call. This CDR3 has 14 residues. V lost 4 bases to trimming and J lost 2 bases, with 8 bases between them. In germline, CDR1 is LGHDT, CDR2 YNNKEL (reference sequence). The CDR3 DNA reads TGTGCCAGCAGCCTCTCAGGAAACACCGGGGAGCTGTTTTTT. Amino acids: CASSLSGNTGELFF.

The chain is built from TRBV28 and TRBJ1-1, with no clear D. The CDR3 is 12 amino acids. The germline CDR1 and CDR2 sequences are MDHEN and SYDVKM. The V end lost 9 bases, the J end lost 7 bases, and 15 bases lay between the germline ends. CDR3 DNA: TGTGCCAGTCTTGAAACGGGAGTTGAAGCTTTCTTT. It codes for CASLETGVEAFF.

The chain combines TRBV6-5 with TRBJ1-6; TRBD1 might be the D (6 bases). The CDR3 has 13 amino acids. Germline values: CDR1 MNHEY, CDR2 SVGAGI. Trimming shortened V by 8 bases and J by 7 bases, and 12 bases separated the two germline ends. The CDR3 DNA follows: TGTGCCAGCGTGCAGGGGCTGAATTCACCCCTCCACTTT. Translated, it gives CASVQGLNSPLHF.

V usage is TRBV11-2 and J usage is TRBJ1-1; D is unclear. The CDR3 is 14 residues long. The ends were cut back, 5 bases at V and 1 base at J, with 11 bases in the middle. Germline CDR1 reads SGHAT; CDR2 reads FQNNGV. CDR3 bases: TGTGCCAGCAGCGCCGACACCTGGAACACTGAAGCTTTCTTT. Translation gives CASSADTWNTEAFF. The full variable domain, completed using reference TRBV11-2 and TRBJ1-1, is EAGVAQSPRYKIIEKRQSVAFWCNPISGHATLYWYQQILGQGPKLLIQFQNNGVVDDSQLPKDRFSAERLKGVDSTLKIQPAKLEDSAVYLCASSADTWNTEAFFGQGTRLTVV.

This chain connects TRBV7-9 to TRBJ2-1; 13 nucleotides agree with TRBD2. V shed 4 bases, J shed 0 bases, and the junction held 6 bases outside the gene matches. The CDR3 contains 18 residues. The germline V gene has CDR1 SEHNR and CDR2 FQNEAQ (reference sequence). For the CDR3, the DNA is TGTGCCAGCAGCTCGGGACTAGCGGGAATTAGCTCCTACAATGAGCAGTTCTTC. Its protein is CASSSGLAGISSYNEQFF.

In DNA, the CDR3 is TGTGCCAGCAGCTTAAATGGGGACAGGGGAGCTTTCTTT. Its protein is CASSLNGDRGAFF. The chain couples TRBV11-2 to TRBJ1-1; TRBD1 matches at 10 bases. The ends lost 2 bases at V and 10 bases at J; junction bases unmatched: 4. The CDR3 runs 13 residues. Germline CDR1 is SGHAT and CDR2 is FQNNGV.

CDR3 DNA: TGTGCCAGCAGCTCCGGGGGTCGGCGAGGAGAGACCCAGTACTTC. Protein product: CASSSGGRRGETQYF. The rearrangement uses TRBV11-2 and TRBJ2-5; the D gene is possibly TRBD2 (6 bases). Germline CDR1 and CDR2: SGHAT and FQNNGV. Trimming took 4 bases from V and 4 from J, leaving 16 bases between them. There are 15 residues in the CDR3.

This clone was seen only once. The chain is built from TRBV5-6 and TRBJ1-1; 7 bases align to TRBD1. The CDR3 runs 15 residues. CDR1 and CDR2 from the germline V gene are SGHDT and YYEEEE. The trim removed 4 bases at V and 1 base at J, leaving 7 bases unmatched. CDR3 amino acids: CASSPWDRPNTEAFF. The CDR3 coding sequence is TGTGCCAGCAGCCCTTGGGACAGACCGAACACTGAAGCTTTCTTT.

The chain couples TRBV6-6 to TRBJ2-6; maybe TRBD2 (5 bases). V lost 8 bases, J lost 0 bases, and 11 bases lay in between. Per the germline V gene, CDR1 is MNHNY and CDR2 is SVGAGI (reference sequence). The length of the CDR3 is 15 residues. CDR3 nucleotides: TGTGCCAGCGAGACCGGAGGCTCTGGGGCCAACGTCCTGACTTTC. Translation gives CASETGGSGANVLTF.

The chain uses TRBV6-5 and TRBJ1-4; D unresolved. The CDR3 covers 11 residues. CDR1 is MNHEY and CDR2 is SVGAGI in the germline V gene. V shed 9 bases and J shed 8 bases, with 10 bases lying between them. This CDR3 reads CARPKREKLFF. CDR3 nucleotides: TGTGCCAGACCGAAGAGGGAAAAACTGTTTTTT.

V is TRBV7-9 and J is TRBJ1-3, with D possibly TRBD1 on 5 matching bases. Germline V gene sequence: CDR1 SEHNR, CDR2 FQNEAQ (reference sequence). With 4 bases removed from V and 0 bases from J, the gap between germline ends came to 19 bases. This CDR3 spans 18 amino acids. CDR3 in amino acids: CASSSHYTDSVSGNTIYF. CDR3 nucleotides: TGTGCCAGCAGCTCTCACTATACAGACAGCGTCTCTGGAAACACCATATATTTT.

J is TRBJ1-2 and V is TRBV6-5, with a tentative D call TRBD1 (6 bases). The germline V gene has CDR1 MNHEY and CDR2 SVGAGI. V dropped 6 bases and J dropped 2 bases, with 13 bases sitting between them. This CDR3 spans 14 amino acids. For the CDR3, the DNA is TGTGCCAGCAGCCTAGGACAGCTGAACTATGGCTACACCTTC. Its translation is CASSLGQLNYGYTF.

The CDR3 DNA follows: TGTGCCAGCAGTGAACTAGCGGGAGGGGGGGAGACCCAGTACTTC. Translated: CASSELAGGGETQYF. The J gene is TRBJ2-5, the V gene TRBV6-1, with TRBD2 matching 12 bases. Trimming cost V 2 bases and J 5 bases; bases outside gene matches: 3. Germline values: CDR1 MNHNS, CDR2 SASEGT. This CDR3 comprises 15 residues.